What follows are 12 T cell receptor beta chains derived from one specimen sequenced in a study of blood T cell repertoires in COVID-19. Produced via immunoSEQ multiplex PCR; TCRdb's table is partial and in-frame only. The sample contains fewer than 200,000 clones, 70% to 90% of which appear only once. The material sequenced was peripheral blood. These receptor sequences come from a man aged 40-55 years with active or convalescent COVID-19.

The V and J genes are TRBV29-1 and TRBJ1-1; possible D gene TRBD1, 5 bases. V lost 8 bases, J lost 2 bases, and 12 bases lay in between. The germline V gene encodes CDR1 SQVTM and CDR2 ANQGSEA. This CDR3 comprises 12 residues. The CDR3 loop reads CSLQGHNTEAFF. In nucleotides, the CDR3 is TGCAGCCTTCAGGGTCATAACACTGAAGCTTTCTTT. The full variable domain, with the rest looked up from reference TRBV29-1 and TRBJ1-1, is SAVISQKPSRDICQRGTSLTIQCQVDSQVTMMFWYRQQPGQSLTLIATANQGSEATYESGFVIDKFPISRPNLTFSTLTVSNMSPEDSSIYLCSLQGHNTEAFFGQGTRLTVV.

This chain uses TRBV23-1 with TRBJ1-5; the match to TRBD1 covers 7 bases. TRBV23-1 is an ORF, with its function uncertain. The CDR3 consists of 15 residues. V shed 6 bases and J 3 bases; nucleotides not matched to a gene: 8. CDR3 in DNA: TGCGCCAGCAGGCGACAGGGTAGTAACAATCAGCCCCAGCATTTT. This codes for CASRRQGSNNQPQHF.

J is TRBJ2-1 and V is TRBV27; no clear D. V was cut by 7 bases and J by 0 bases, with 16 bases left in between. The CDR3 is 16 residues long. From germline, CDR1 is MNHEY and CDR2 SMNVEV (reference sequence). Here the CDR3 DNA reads TGTGCCAGCACCTCCGTGGGCCCGAGCTCCTACAATGAGCAGTTCTTC. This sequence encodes CASTSVGPSSYNEQFF.

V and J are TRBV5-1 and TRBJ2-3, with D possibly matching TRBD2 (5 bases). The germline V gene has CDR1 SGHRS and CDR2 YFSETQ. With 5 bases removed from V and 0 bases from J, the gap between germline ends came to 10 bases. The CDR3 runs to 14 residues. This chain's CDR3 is CASSAGSSTDTQYF. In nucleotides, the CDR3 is TGCGCCAGCAGTGCGGGTTCTAGCACAGATACGCAGTATTTT.

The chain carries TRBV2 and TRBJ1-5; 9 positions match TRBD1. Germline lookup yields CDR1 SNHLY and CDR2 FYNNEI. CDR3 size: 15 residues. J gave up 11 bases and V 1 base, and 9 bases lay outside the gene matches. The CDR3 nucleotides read TGTGCCAGCAGTGAAGTAGGACAGGGGATGAGAGCCCAGCATTTT. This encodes CASSEVGQGMRAQHF.

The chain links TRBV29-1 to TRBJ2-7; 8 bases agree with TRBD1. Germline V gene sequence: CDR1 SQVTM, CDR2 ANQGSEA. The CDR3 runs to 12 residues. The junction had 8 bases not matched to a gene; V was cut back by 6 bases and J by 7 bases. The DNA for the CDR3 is TGCAGCGTAGGACAGGGATCGGATGAGCAGTACTTC. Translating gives CSVGQGSDEQYF.

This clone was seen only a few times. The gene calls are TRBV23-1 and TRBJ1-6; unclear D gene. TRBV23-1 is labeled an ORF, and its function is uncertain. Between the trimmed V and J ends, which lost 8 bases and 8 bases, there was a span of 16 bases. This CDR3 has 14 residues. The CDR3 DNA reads TGCGCCAGCCAGATTTACCGGGAGGATTCACCCCTCCACTTT. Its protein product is CASQIYREDSPLHF.

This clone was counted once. The CDR3 nucleotides are TGCGCCAGCAGCTTGGCCGAAGAGACCCAGTACTTC. Protein product: CASSLAEETQYF. This chain links TRBV5-1 with TRBJ2-5; D unclear. Trimming stripped 0 bases from V and 3 bases from J, with 3 bases between. CDR1 and CDR2 (germline): SGHRS, YFSETQ. The CDR3 extends over 12 amino acids.

The CDR3 region is CASSEGRAAGYTF. The CDR3 DNA follows: TGTGCCAGCAGTGAGGGGAGGGCGGCTGGCTACACCTTC. The V and J genes are TRBV2 and TRBJ1-2; D is undetermined. The length of the CDR3 is 13 residues. The germline V gene has CDR1 SNHLY and CDR2 FYNNEI. V lost 3 bases to trimming and J lost 7 bases, with 12 bases between them.

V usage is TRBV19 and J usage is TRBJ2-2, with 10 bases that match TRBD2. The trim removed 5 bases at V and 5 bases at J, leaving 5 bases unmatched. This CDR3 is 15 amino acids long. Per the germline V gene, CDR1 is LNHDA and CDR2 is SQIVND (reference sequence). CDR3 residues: CASSLLAGGTGELFF. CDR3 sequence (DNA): TGTGCCAGTAGTTTATTAGCGGGAGGAACCGGGGAGCTGTTTTTT. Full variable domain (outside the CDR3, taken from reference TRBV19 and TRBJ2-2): DGGITQSPKYLFRKEGQNVTLSCEQNLNHDAMYWYRQDPGQGLRLIYYSQIVNDFQKGDIAEGYSVSREKKESFPLTVTSAQKNPTAFYLCASSLLAGGTGELFFGEGSRLTVL.

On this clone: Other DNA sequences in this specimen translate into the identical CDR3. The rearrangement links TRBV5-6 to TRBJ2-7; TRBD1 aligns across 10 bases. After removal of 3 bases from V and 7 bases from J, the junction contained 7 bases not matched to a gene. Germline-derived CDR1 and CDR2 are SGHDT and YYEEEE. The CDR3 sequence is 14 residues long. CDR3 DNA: TGTGCCAGCAGCTCCGGGACAGGGGTTGGGGAGCAGTACTTC. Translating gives CASSSGTGVGEQYF.

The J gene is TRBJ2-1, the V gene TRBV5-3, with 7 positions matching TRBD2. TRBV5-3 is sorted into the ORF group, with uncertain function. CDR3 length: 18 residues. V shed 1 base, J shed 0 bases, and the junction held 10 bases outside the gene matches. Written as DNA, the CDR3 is TGTGCCAGAAGCTTGACGACTAGCCGCAAGAGCTCCTACAATGAGCAGTTCTTC. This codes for CARSLTTSRKSSYNEQFF.